These T cell receptor beta chains were read from a single sample in a study of pediatric ulcerative colitis. Data came from immunoSEQ multiplex PCR; TCRdb stores just in-frame clones and leaves some out. The data show under 20,000 clones, around 74% seen once. The sequenced material came from gut tissue. These receptors all come from a girl under 18 with moderate ulcerative colitis. Both conserved end residues are part of each CDR3. The order of the fields is D gene, V gene, clone size, J gene, CDR3 length, CDR3 protein, CDR3 DNA. A D gene is named only where the DNA matches it firmly. The listing skips clone size in some rows; elsewhere it reads once, few, many or a size class.

D gene: TRBD1
V gene: TRBV5-1
clone size: NA
J gene: TRBJ1-5
CDR3 length: 15
CDR3 protein: CASSRTGLDNQPQHF
CDR3 DNA: TGCGCCAGCAGCCGGACAGGGTTGGACAATCAGCCCCAGCATTTT

D gene: NA
V gene: TRBV7-8
clone size: few
J gene: TRBJ1-1
CDR3 length: 13
CDR3 protein: CASSLQSNTEAFF
CDR3 DNA: TGTGCCAGCAGCTTACAGTCGAACACTGAAGCTTTCTTT

D gene: NA
V gene: TRBV14
clone size: NA
J gene: TRBJ2-1
CDR3 length: 17
CDR3 protein: CASSQANGPRPYNEQFF
CDR3 DNA: TGTGCCAGCAGCCAAGCAAATGGACCAAGGCCCTACAATGAGCAGTTCTTC

D gene: TRBD1
V gene: TRBV5-1
clone size: few
J gene: TRBJ2-5
CDR3 length: 13
CDR3 protein: CASCRQGQETQYF
CDR3 DNA: TGCGCCAGCTGCAGACAGGGTCAAGAGACCCAGTACTTC

D gene: TRBD1
V gene: TRBV4-2
clone size: few
J gene: TRBJ1-1
CDR3 length: 15
CDR3 protein: CASSRDRGHYTEAFF
CDR3 DNA: TGTGCCAGCAGCCGGGACAGGGGGCACTACACTGAAGCTTTCTTT

D gene: TRBD1
V gene: TRBV6-5
clone size: NA
J gene: TRBJ2-7
CDR3 length: 16
CDR3 protein: CASSYSRTGDSYEQYF
CDR3 DNA: TGTGCCAGCAGTTACTCGAGGACAGGGGATTCCTACGAGCAGTACTTC

D gene: NA
V gene: TRBV15
clone size: NA
J gene: TRBJ1-1
CDR3 length: 17
CDR3 protein: CATSSLRGGQGNTEAFF
CDR3 DNA: TGTGCCACCAGCTCACTTAGGGGGGGGCAAGGGAACACTGAAGCTTTCTTT

D gene: NA
V gene: TRBV10-3
clone size: NA
J gene: TRBJ1-2
CDR3 length: 13
CDR3 protein: CAITTLVGYGYTF
CDR3 DNA: TGTGCCATCACTACGTTGGTGGGCTATGGCTACACCTTC

D gene: TRBD2
V gene: TRBV29-1
clone size: NA
J gene: TRBJ2-5
CDR3 length: 15
CDR3 protein: CSVSGLAGGYETQYF
CDR3 DNA: TGCAGCGTTTCGGGACTAGCGGGGGGGTATGAGACCCAGTACTTC

D gene: NA
V gene: TRBV6-1
clone size: NA
J gene: TRBJ2-1
CDR3 length: 13
CDR3 protein: CASSEREYNEQFF
CDR3 DNA: TGTGCCAGCAGTGAGAGGGAGTACAATGAGCAGTTCTTC

D gene: NA
V gene: TRBV6-5
clone size: NA
J gene: TRBJ1-5
CDR3 length: 11
CDR3 protein: CASSYAEGEHF
CDR3 DNA: TGTGCCAGCAGTTACGCGGAGGGGGAACATTTT

D gene: TRBD2
V gene: TRBV27
clone size: NA
J gene: TRBJ2-3
CDR3 length: 16
CDR3 protein: CASSFLQRGDLRTQYF
CDR3 DNA: TGTGCCAGCAGTTTCCTGCAGCGGGGGGACCTTAGGACGCAGTATTTT

D gene: NA
V gene: TRBV9
clone size: NA
J gene: TRBJ2-6
CDR3 length: 15
CDR3 protein: CASSAGGSGANVLTF
CDR3 DNA: TGTGCCAGCAGCGCCGGGGGCTCTGGGGCCAACGTCCTGACTTTC

D gene: NA
V gene: TRBV28
clone size: NA
J gene: TRBJ2-7
CDR3 length: 16
CDR3 protein: CASSPTRGRGPYEQYF
CDR3 DNA: TGTGCCAGCAGCCCCACGCGGGGCAGGGGCCCCTACGAGCAGTACTTC

D gene: NA
V gene: TRBV7-3
clone size: NA
J gene: TRBJ2-1
CDR3 length: 16
CDR3 protein: CASSSQSGAAWNEQFF
CDR3 DNA: TGTGCCAGCAGCTCCCAGTCTGGAGCAGCTTGGAATGAGCAGTTCTTC

D gene: NA
V gene: TRBV27
clone size: NA
J gene: TRBJ1-1
CDR3 length: 15
CDR3 protein: CASSPVGDGSTEAFF
CDR3 DNA: TGTGCCAGCAGCCCGGTAGGGGACGGGAGCACTGAAGCTTTCTTT

D gene: NA
V gene: TRBV27
clone size: NA
J gene: TRBJ2-7
CDR3 length: 15
CDR3 protein: CASSILPGPTYEQYF
CDR3 DNA: TGTGCCAGCAGCATCCTCCCCGGACCAACCTACGAGCAGTACTTC

D gene: NA
V gene: TRBV7-9
clone size: NA
J gene: TRBJ1-3
CDR3 length: 14
CDR3 protein: CASSLVRPGNTIYF
CDR3 DNA: TGTGCCAGCAGCTTAGTAAGACCTGGAAACACCATATATTTT

D gene: NA
V gene: TRBV5-1
clone size: NA
J gene: TRBJ1-1
CDR3 length: 13
CDR3 protein: CASSLADSTEAFF
CDR3 DNA: TGCGCCAGCAGCTTGGCCGACAGCACTGAAGCTTTCTTT

D gene: NA
V gene: TRBV23-1
clone size: NA
J gene: TRBJ2-5
CDR3 length: 15
CDR3 protein: CASSQGPAAQETQYF
CDR3 DNA: TGCGCCAGCAGTCAGGGGCCAGCGGCCCAAGAGACCCAGTACTTC

D gene: NA
V gene: TRBV4-2
clone size: few
J gene: TRBJ2-3
CDR3 length: 14
CDR3 protein: CASSQVGRTDTQYF
CDR3 DNA: TGTGCCAGCAGCCAAGTGGGCCGCACAGATACGCAGTATTTT

D gene: TRBD1
V gene: TRBV6-1
clone size: NA
J gene: TRBJ1-4
CDR3 length: 14
CDR3 protein: CASKRDRGREKLFF
CDR3 DNA: TGTGCCAGCAAACGGGACAGGGGGCGGGAAAAACTGTTTTTT

D gene: NA
V gene: TRBV4-1
clone size: NA
J gene: TRBJ2-5
CDR3 length: 15
CDR3 protein: CASSQDGRGRETQYF
CDR3 DNA: TGCGCCAGCAGCCAAGATGGGCGGGGGCGGGAGACCCAGTACTTC